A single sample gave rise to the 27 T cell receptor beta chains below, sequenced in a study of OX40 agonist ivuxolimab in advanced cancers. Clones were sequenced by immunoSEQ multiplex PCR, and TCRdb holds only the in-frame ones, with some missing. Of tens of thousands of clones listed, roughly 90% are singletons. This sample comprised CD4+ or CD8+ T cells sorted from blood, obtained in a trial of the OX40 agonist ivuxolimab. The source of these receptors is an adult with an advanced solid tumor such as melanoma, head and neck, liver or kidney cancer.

The CDR3 spells CASSEYANEKLFF. CDR3 nucleotide sequence: TGTGCCAGCAGTGAATACGCGAATGAAAAACTGTTTTTT. This chain uses TRBV6-1 with TRBJ1-4; D is unresolved. Per the germline V gene, CDR1 is MNHNS and CDR2 is SASEGT. The V and J ends lost 2 bases and 5 bases respectively, with 6 bases between them. This CDR3 is built from 13 residues.

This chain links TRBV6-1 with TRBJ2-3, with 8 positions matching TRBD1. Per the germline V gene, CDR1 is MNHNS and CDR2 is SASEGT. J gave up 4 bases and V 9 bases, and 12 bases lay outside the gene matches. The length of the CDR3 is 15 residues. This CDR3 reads CASVLATGVADTQYF. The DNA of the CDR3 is TGTGCCAGTGTGCTGGCGACAGGGGTGGCAGATACGCAGTATTTT.

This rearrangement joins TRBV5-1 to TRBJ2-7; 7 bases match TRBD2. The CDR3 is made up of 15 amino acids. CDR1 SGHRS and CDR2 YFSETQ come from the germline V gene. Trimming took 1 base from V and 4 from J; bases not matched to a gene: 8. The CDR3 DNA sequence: TGCGCCAGCAGCTTGTTGGGAGGGACTGGGTACGAGCAGTACTTC. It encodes CASSLLGGTGYEQYF.

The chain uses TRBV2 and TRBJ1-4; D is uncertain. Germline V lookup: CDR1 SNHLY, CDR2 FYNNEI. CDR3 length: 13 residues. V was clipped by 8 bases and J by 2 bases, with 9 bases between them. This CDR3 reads CASVTVTNEKLFF. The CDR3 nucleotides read TGTGCCAGCGTGACGGTCACTAATGAAAAACTGTTTTTT. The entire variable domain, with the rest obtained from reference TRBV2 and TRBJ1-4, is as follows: EPEVTQTPSHQVTQMGQEVILRCVPISNHLYFYWYRQILGQKVEFLVSFYNNEISEKSEIFDDQFSVERPDGSNFTLKIRSTKLEDSAMYFCASVTVTNEKLFFGSGTQLSVL.

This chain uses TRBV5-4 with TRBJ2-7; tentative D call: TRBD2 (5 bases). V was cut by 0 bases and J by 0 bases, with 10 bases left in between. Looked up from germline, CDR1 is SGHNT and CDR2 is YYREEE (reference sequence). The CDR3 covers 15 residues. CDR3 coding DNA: TGTGCCAGCAGCTTGGATCGGGGTAGCTCCTACGAGCAGTACTTC. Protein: CASSLDRGSSYEQYF.

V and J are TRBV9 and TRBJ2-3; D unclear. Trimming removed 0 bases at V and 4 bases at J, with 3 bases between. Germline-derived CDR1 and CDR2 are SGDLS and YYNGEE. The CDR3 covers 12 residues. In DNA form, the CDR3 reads TGTGCCAGCAGCGTAGGGGCAGATACGCAGTATTTT. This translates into CASSVGADTQYF.

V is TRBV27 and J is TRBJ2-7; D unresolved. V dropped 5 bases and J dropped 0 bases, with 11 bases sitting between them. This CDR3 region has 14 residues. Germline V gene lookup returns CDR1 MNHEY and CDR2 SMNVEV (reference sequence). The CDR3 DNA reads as TGTGCCAGCAGTCGTCGTAGAGACTCCTACGAGCAGTACTTC. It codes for CASSRRRDSYEQYF.

CDR3 nucleotides: TGTGCCAGCAGCTTCCGGACTAGCGGGGATGAGCAGTTCTTC. Translating gives CASSFRTSGDEQFF. The chain recombines TRBV11-3 with TRBJ2-1; 12 bases are a match to TRBD2. Germline V gene sequence: CDR1 SGHNT, CDR2 YENEEA. There are 14 residues in the CDR3. The V and J ends lost 3 bases and 8 bases, in that order; junction bases with no gene match: 2.

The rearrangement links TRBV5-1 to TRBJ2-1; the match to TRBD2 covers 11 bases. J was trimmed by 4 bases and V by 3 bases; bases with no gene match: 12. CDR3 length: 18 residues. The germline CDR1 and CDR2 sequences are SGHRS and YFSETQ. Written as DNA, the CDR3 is TGCGCCAGCAGCTGGCGCATACTAGCGGGAGACGGATACAATGAGCAGTTCTTC. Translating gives CASSWRILAGDGYNEQFF.

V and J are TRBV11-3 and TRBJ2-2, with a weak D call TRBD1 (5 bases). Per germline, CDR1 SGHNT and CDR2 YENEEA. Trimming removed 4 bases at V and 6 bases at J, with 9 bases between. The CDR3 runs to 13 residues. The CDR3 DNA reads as TGTGCCAGCAGCTCGCAGGGTTCCGGGGAGCTGTTTTTT. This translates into CASSSQGSGELFF.

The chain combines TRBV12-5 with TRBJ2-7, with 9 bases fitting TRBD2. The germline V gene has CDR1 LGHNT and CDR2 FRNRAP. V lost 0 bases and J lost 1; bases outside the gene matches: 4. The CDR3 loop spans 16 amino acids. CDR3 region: CASGLVLAGDSYEQYF. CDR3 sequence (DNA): TGTGCTAGTGGTTTGGTACTAGCGGGTGATTCCTACGAGCAGTACTTC.

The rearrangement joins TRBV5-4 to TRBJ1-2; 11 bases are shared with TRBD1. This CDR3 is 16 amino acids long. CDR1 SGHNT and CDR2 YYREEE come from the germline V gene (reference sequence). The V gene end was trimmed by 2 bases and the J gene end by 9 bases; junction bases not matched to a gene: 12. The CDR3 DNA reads TGTGCCAGCAGCTTACCGGAGGGGACAGGGGGGGATAGCTACACCTTC. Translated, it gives CASSLPEGTGGDSYTF.

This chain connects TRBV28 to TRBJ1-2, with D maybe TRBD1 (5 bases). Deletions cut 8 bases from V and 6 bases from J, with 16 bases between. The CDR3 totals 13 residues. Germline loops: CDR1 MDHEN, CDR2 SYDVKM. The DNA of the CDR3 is TGTGCCAGCTTCACGACAGCGATAAATGGCTACACCTTC. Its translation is CASFTTAINGYTF.

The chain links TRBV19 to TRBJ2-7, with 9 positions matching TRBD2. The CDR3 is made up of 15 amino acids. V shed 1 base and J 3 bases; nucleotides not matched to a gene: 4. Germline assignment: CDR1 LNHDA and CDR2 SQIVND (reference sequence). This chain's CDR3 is CASSIAAGGFYEQYF. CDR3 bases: TGTGCCAGTAGTATAGCAGCGGGAGGTTTCTACGAGCAGTACTTC.

The CDR3 sequence: CASSMALADTDTQYF. Written as DNA, the CDR3 is TGTGCCAGTAGTATGGCGCTAGCGGATACAGATACGCAGTATTTT. The chain couples TRBV19 to TRBJ2-3, with TRBD2 matching over 7 bases. V lost 3 bases, J lost 3 bases, and 6 bases stayed unmatched. The germline V gene has CDR1 LNHDA and CDR2 SQIVND (reference sequence). The CDR3 is 15 amino acids.

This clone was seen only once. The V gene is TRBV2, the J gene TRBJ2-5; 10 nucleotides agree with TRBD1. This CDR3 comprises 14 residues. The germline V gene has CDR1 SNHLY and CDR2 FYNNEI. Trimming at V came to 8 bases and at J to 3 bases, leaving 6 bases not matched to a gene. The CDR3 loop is CASGRTGGEETQYF. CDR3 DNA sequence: TGTGCCAGCGGTCGGACAGGGGGGGAAGAGACCCAGTACTTC.

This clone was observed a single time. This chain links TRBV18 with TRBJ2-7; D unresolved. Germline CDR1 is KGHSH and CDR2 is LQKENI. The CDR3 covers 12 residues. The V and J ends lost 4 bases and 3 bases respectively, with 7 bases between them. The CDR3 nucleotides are TGTGCCAGCTCACTAGGTCTCTACGAGCAGTACTTC. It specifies CASSLGLYEQYF.

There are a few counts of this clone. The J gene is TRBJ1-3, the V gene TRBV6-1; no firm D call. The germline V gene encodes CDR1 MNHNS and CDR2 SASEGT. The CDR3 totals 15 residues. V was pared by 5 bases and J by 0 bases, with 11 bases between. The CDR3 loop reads CASSPPAGSGNTIYF. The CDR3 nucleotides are TGTGCCAGCAGTCCCCCCGCGGGCTCTGGAAACACCATATATTTT.

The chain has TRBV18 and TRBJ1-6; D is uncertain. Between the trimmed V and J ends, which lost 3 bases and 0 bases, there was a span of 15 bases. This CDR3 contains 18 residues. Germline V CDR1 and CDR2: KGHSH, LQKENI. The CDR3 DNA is TGTGCCAGCTCACCCCAACAGCGTAGGAGCTCCTATAATTCACCCCTCCACTTT. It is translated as CASSPQQRRSSYNSPLHF.

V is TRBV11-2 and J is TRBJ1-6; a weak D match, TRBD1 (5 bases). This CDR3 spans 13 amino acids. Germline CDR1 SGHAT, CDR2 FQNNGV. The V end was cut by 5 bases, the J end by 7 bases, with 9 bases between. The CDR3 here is CASSPQGNSPLHF. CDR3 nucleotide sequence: TGTGCCAGCAGCCCTCAGGGAAATTCACCCCTCCACTTT.

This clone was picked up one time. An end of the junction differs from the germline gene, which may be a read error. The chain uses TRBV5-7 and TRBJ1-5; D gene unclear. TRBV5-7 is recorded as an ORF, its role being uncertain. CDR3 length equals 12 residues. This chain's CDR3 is CASSQEPGPTRF. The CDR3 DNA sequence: TGTGCCAGCAGCCAAGAACCGGGTCCTACGCGTTTT.

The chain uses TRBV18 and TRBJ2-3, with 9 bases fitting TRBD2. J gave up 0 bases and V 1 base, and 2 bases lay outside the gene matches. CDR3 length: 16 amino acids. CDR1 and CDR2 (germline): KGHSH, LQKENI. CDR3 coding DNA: TGTGCCAGCTCACCACGGCTAGCGGGAAGCACAGATACGCAGTATTTT. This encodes CASSPRLAGSTDTQYF.

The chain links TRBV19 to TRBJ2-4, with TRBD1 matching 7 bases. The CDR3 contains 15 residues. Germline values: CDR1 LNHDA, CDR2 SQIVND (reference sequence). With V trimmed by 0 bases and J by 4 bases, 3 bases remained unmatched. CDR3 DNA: TGTGCCAGTAGTATAGATGGGACAGTTAAAAACATTCAGTACTTC. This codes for CASSIDGTVKNIQYF.

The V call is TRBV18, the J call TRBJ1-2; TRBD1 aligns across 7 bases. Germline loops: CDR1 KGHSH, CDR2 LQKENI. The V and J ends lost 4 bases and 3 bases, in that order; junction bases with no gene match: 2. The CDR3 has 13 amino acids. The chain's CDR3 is CASSHDRDYGYTF. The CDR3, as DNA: TGTGCCAGCTCACACGACAGGGACTATGGCTACACCTTC.

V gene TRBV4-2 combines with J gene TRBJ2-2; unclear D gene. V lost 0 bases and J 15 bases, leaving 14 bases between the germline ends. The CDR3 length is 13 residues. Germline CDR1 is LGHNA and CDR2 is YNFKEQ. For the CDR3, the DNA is TGTGCCAGCAGCCAAGACGGAATAGGCGTTTTGTTTTTT. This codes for CASSQDGIGVLFF.

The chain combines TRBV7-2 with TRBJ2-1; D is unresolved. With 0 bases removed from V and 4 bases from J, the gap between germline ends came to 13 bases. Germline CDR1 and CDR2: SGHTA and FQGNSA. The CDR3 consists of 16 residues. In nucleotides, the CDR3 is TGTGCCAGCAGCTTAGCATGGGATACCCGTTACAATGAGCAGTTCTTC. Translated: CASSLAWDTRYNEQFF.

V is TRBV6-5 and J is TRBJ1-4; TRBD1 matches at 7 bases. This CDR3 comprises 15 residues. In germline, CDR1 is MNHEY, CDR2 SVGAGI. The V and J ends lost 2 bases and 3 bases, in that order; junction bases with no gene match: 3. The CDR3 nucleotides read TGTGCCAGCAGTTACCGGGACAGACCTAATGAAAAACTGTTTTTT. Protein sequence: CASSYRDRPNEKLFF.